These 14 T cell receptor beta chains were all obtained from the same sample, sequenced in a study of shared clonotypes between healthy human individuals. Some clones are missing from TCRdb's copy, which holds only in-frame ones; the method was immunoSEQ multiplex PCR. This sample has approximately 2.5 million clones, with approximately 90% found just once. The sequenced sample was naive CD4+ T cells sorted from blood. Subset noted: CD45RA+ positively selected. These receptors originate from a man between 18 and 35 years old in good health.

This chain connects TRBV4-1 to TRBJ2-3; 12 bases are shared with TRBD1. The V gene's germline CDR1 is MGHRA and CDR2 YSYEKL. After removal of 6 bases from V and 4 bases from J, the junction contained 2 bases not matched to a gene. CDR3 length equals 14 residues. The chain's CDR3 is CASRGQGAPDTQYF. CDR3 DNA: TGCGCCAGCAGGGGACAGGGGGCCCCAGATACGCAGTATTTT.

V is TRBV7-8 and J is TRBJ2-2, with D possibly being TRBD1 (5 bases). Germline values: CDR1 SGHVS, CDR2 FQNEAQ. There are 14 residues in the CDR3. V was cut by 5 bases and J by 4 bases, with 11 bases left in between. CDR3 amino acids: CASSERTITGELFF. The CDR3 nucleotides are TGTGCCAGCAGCGAAAGGACAATCACCGGGGAGCTGTTTTTT.

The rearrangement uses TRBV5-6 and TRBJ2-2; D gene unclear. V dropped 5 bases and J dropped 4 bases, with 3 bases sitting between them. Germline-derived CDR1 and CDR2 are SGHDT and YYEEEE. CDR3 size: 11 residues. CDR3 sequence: CASSSTGELFF. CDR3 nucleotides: TGTGCCAGCAGTTCCACCGGGGAGCTGTTTTTT.

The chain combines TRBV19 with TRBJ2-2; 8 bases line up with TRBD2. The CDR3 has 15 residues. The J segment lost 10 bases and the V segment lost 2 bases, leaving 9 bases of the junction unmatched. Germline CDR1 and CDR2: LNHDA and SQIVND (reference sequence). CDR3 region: CASSILAGATPELFF. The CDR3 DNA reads TGTGCCAGTAGTATACTAGCGGGCGCCACCCCGGAGCTGTTTTTT.

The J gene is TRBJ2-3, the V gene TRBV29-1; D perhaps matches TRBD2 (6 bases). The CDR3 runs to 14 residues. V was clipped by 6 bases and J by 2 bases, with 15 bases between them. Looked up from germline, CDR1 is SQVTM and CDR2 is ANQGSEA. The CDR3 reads CSVRTGLNTDTQYF. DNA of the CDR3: TGCAGCGTCCGGACTGGACTAAACACAGATACGCAGTATTTT.

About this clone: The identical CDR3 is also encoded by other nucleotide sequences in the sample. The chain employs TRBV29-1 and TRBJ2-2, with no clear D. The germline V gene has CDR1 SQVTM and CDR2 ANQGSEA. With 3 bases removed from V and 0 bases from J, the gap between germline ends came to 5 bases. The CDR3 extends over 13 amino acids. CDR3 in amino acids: CSVDQTNTGELFF. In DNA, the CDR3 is TGCAGCGTTGACCAGACGAACACCGGGGAGCTGTTTTTT.

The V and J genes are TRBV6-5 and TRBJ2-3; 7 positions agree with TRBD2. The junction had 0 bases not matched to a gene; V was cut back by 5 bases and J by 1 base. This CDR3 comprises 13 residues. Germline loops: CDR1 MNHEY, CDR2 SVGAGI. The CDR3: CASSTSGTDTQYF. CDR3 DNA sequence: TGTGCCAGCAGTACTAGCGGCACAGATACGCAGTATTTT.

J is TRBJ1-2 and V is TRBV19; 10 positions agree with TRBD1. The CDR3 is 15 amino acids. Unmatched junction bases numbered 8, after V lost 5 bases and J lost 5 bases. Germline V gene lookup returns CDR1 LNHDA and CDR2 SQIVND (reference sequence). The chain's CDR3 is CASSDPGQGRYGYTF. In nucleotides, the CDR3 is TGTGCCAGTAGTGACCCGGGACAGGGGAGGTATGGCTACACCTTC.

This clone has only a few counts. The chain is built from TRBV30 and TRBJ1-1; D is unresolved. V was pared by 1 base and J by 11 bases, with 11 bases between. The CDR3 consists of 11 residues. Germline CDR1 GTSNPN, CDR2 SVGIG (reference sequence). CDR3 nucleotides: TGTGCCTGGAGTGCGGTGTCGGCTGCTTTCTTT. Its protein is CAWSAVSAAFF.

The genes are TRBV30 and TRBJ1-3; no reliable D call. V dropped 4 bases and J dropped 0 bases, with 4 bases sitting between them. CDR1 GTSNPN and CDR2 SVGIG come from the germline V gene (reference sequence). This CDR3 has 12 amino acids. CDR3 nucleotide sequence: TGTGCCTGGAAAATCTCTGGAAACACCATATATTTT. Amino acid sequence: CAWKISGNTIYF.

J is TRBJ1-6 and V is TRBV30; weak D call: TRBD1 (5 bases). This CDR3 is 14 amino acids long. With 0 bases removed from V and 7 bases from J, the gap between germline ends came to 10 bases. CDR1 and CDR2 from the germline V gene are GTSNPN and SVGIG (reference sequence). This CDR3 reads CAWSVGHSNSPLHF. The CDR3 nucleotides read TGTGCCTGGAGTGTGGGGCACTCAAATTCACCCCTCCACTTT. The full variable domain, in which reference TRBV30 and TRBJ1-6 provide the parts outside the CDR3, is SQTIHQWPATLVQPVGSPLSLECTVEGTSNPNLYWYRQAAGRGLQLLFYSVGIGQISSEVPQNLSASRPQDRQFILSSKKLLLSDSGFYLCAWSVGHSNSPLHFGNGTRLTVT.

CDR3 DNA sequence: TGTGCCAGCAGTTTTAGGGTGGGGTATGGCTACACCTTC. Protein sequence: CASSFRVGYGYTF. The J gene is TRBJ1-2, the V gene TRBV28; D unresolved. The germline V gene has CDR1 MDHEN and CDR2 SYDVKM. V was pared by 3 bases and J by 5 bases, with 10 bases between. This CDR3 spans 13 amino acids.

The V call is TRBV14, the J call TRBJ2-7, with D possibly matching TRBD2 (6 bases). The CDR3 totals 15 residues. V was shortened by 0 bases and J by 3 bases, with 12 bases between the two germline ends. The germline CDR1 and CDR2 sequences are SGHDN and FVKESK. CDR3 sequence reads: CASSQDPEGFYEQYF. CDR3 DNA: TGTGCCAGCAGCCAAGATCCGGAGGGTTTCTACGAGCAGTACTTC.

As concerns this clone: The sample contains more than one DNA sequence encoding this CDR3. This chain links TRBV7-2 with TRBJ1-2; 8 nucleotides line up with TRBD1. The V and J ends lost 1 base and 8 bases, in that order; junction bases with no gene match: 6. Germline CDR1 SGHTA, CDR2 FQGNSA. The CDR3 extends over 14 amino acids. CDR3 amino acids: CASSLGGTGYGYTF. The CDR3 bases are TGTGCCAGCAGCTTAGGGGGGACAGGCTACGGCTACACCTTC.